The rows below give T cell receptor beta chains drawn from one sample of a study of T-cell memory formation after mild COVID-19. TCRdb passed the 5' RACE reads through MiXCR, listing each CDR3 protein once. The sample contains approximately 440,000 distinct CDR3 sequences, around 19% of which appear only once. Sequencing used PBMCs or a T cell subset sorted from them (not recorded which). These receptors came from an adult woman who had mild COVID-19 (a few samples of this study predate the infection). Cell type and time point are not known. Each CDR3 is given with its conserved first and last residue. D genes are given only for firm matches. Clone size is stated in some rows and not others, as once, few, many or a class when expanded.

j_call,d_call,v_call,clone_size,cdr3_aa,cdr3_nt
TRBJ2-7,TRBD2,TRBV5-1,.,CASSSGLAATYEQYF,TGCGCCAGCAGCTCGGGACTAGCGGCCACCTACGAGCAGTACTTC
TRBJ2-3,TRBD2,TRBV12-3/TRBV12-4,.,CASRRTSGKSTDTQYF,TGTGCCAGCAGGCGTACTAGCGGGAAGAGCACAGATACGCAGTATTTT
TRBJ2-2,.,TRBV29-1,few,CSVEEGYGELFF,TGCAGCGTTGAGGAGGGATACGGGGAGCTGTTTTTT
TRBJ2-3,.,TRBV7-2,.,CASSLVTLDTQYF,TGTGCCAGCAGCTTGGTGACCCTAGATACGCAGTATTTT
TRBJ2-5,TRBD2,TRBV6-2/TRBV6-3,.,CASTLAGGETQYF,TGTGCCAGCACCTTAGCGGGAGGTGAGACCCAGTACTTC
TRBJ1-2,.,TRBV5-6,many,CASSSSTVYYGYTF,TGTGCCAGCAGCTCTTCGACAGTCTACTATGGCTACACCTTC
TRBJ2-3,TRBD1,TRBV12-3/TRBV12-4,.,CASSHPQGVRGTDTQYF,TGTGCCAGCAGCCATCCCCAGGGGGTAAGGGGCACAGATACGCAGTATTTT
TRBJ1-2,.,TRBV27,.,CASSLGPALRFYGYTF,TGTGCCAGCAGCCTGGGGCCGGCCCTGAGGTTCTATGGCTACACCTTC
TRBJ1-2,TRBD1,TRBV3-1,many,CASSSSGTGGRFYGYTF,TGTGCCAGCAGCTCTTCCGGGACAGGGGGCCGATTCTATGGCTACACCTTC
TRBJ2-7,TRBD1,TRBV6-5,few,CASSYHGTATYEQYF,TGTGCCAGCAGTTACCACGGGACAGCGACCTACGAGCAGTACTTC
TRBJ1-5,.,TRBV20-1,.,CSAPKGRGNQPQHF,TGCAGTGCCCCGAAGGGAAGGGGCAATCAGCCCCAGCATTTT
TRBJ2-3,.,TRBV20-1,few,CSALPGTEWGDTQYF,TGCAGTGCCCTACCGGGAACGGAATGGGGGGATACGCAGTATTTT
TRBJ2-1,.,TRBV7-9,many,CASSSGGAGASYNEQFF,TGTGCCAGCAGCTCTGGCGGGGCGGGGGCCTCCTACAATGAGCAGTTCTTC
TRBJ1-2,TRBD1,TRBV3-1,.,CASTRGQGDGYTF,TGTGCCAGCACCCGAGGGCAGGGGGATGGCTACACCTTC
TRBJ1-1,.,TRBV30,.,CAWGPGYTEAFF,TGTGCCTGGGGACCGGGCTACACTGAAGCTTTCTTT
TRBJ1-6,TRBD1,TRBV25-1,few,CASRETGLNSPLHF,TGTGCCAGCAGGGAGACAGGGTTGAATTCACCCCTCCACTTT
TRBJ2-3,.,TRBV4-2,few,CASSQGVLLTDTQYF,TGTGCCAGCAGTCAAGGGGTCCTCCTCACAGATACGCAGTATTTT
TRBJ2-7,TRBD2,TRBV6-2/TRBV6-3,.,CASGHFRREGLVFEQYF,TGTGCCAGCGGTCACTTCCGACGGGAGGGCCTTGTGTTCGAGCAGTACTTC
TRBJ2-3,.,TRBV7-9,.,CASSLGETGTDTQYF,TGTGCCAGCAGCTTAGGGGAGACCGGCACAGATACGCAGTATTTT
TRBJ1-6,.,TRBV5-1,.,CASSLGPTEGNSPLHF,TGCGCCAGCAGCTTGGGGCCGACAGAGGGTAATTCACCCCTCCACTTT
TRBJ2-1,TRBD1,TRBV20-1,.,CSAREGTGAYNEQFF,TGCAGTGCTAGAGAGGGGACAGGGGCCTACAATGAGCAGTTCTTC
TRBJ1-2,.,TRBV27,many,CASSSAGAGGYTF,TGTGCCAGCAGTTCCGCAGGGGCGGGGGGCTACACCTTC
TRBJ2-7,TRBD1,TRBV5-1,few,CASSLTGTGPSGEQYF,TGCGCCAGCAGCTTAACCGGGACAGGGCCTTCGGGCGAGCAGTACTTC
TRBJ2-1,TRBD2,TRBV6-5,.,CASSDLLAGGWNEQFF,TGTGCCAGCAGTGACTTACTAGCGGGAGGGTGGAATGAGCAGTTCTTC